This entry features one T cell receptor beta chain sequence. Its antigen remains unknown. The sample belongs to a study of T cells after yellow fever vaccination. Study findings and constraints: Peaking faster, on day 5 versus 15, the secondary response was nonetheless weaker.

5'RACE template switching generated TCR cDNA, adding a universal primer site and UMIs. TCRdb passed the 5' RACE reads through MiXCR, listing each CDR3 protein once. In the table there are under 350,000 distinct CDR3 sequences, 4.1% of which are singletons. The source is a man younger than 30 who received the YFV17D yellow fever vaccine. Sequenced here: PBMCs, sampled 5 days after the yellow fever booster vaccination.

This CDR3 reads CASSLWGGARYF. The CDR3 DNA sequence: TGTGCCAGCAGCTTATGGGGGGGGGCCCGGTATTTT. The chain is built from TRBV11-3 and TRBJ2-3; the D gene is possibly TRBD2 (7 bases). This CDR3 comprises 12 residues. Trimming took off 2 bases at V and 14 bases at J, with 14 bases between the two ends. Germline V lookup: CDR1 SGHNT, CDR2 YENEEA.